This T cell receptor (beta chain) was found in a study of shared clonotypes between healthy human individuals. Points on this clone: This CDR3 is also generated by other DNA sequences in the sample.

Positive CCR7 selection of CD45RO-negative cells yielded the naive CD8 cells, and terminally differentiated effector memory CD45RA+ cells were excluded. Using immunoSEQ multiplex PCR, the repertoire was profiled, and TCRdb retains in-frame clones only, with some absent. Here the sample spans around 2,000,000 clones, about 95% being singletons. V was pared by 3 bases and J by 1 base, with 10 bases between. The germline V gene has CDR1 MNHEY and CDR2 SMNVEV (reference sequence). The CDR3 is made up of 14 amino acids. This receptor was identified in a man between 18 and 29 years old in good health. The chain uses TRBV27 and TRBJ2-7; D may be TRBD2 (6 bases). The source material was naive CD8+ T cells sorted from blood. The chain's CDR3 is CASSLGGSSYEQYF. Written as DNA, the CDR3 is TGTGCCAGCAGTTTGGGGGGATCGTCCTACGAGCAGTACTTC.